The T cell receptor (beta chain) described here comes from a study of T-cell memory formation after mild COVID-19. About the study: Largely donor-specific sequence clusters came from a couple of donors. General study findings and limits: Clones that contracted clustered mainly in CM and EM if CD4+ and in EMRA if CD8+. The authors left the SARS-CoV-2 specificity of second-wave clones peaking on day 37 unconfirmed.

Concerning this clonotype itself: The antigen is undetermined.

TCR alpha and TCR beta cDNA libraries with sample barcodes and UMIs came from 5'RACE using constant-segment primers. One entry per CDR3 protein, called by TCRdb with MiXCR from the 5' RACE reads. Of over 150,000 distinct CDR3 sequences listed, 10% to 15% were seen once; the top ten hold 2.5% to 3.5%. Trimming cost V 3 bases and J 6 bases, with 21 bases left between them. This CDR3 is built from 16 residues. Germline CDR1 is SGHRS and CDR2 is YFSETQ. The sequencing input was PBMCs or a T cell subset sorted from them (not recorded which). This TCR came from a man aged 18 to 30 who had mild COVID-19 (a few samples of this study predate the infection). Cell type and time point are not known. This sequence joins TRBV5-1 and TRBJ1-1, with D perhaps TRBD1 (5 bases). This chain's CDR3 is CASSSVSQAGRAEAFF. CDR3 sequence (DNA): TGCGCCAGCAGCTCCGTTAGTCAGGCAGGGAGGGCTGAAGCTTTCTTT.